Listed here are 19 T cell receptor beta chains from one sample, sequenced in a study of T cell repertoires in cytomegalovirus infection. TCRdb reprocessed the reads with MiXCR, giving one entry per CDR3 protein. The sample carries roughly 280,000 distinct CDR3 sequences, less than 25% recorded once. These receptors have no identified antigens. Sample: cultured PBMCs, taken from culture after CMV antigen stimulation. The receptors come from a human donor in good health (CMV status not recorded). Some clones in this sample may be carry-over from other donors' samples.

This clonotype was seen a few times. The V gene is TRBV4-1, the J gene TRBJ2-7; 9 positions agree with TRBD2. Losses at the gene ends were 10 bases for V and 4 bases for J; bases not matched to a gene: 20. The germline V gene has CDR1 MGHRA and CDR2 YSYEKL. This CDR3 contains 17 residues. The CDR3 sequence is CATGPVASGRSRYEQYF. CDR3 nucleotides: TGCGCCACCGGCCCGGTGGCAAGCGGGAGGAGTCGGTACGAGCAGTACTTC.

The V gene is TRBV5-4, the J gene TRBJ2-7; TRBD2 matches 12 bases. CDR1 is SGHNT, CDR2 YYREEE, per germline (reference sequence). There are 15 residues in the CDR3. The J segment lost 5 bases and the V segment lost 0 bases, leaving 3 bases of the junction unmatched. CDR3 coding DNA: TGTGCCAGCAGCTTGGGGACTAGCGGGATGAACGAGCAGTACTTC. This translates into CASSLGTSGMNEQYF.

V is TRBV9 and J is TRBJ2-1; no definite D call. The germline CDR1 and CDR2 sequences are SGDLS and YYNGEE. The CDR3 loop spans 16 amino acids. Trimming took 4 bases from V and 4 from J, leaving 18 bases between them. CDR3 region: CASSPFGSTTYNEQFF. The CDR3 DNA reads TGTGCCAGCAGCCCATTCGGGTCTACAACATACAATGAGCAGTTCTTC.

The V and J genes are TRBV20-1 and TRBJ1-1; 7 nucleotides agree with TRBD1. Germline V gene sequence: CDR1 DFQATT, CDR2 SNEGSKA (reference sequence). The CDR3 sequence is 15 residues long. V shed 7 bases and J 1 base; nucleotides not matched to a gene: 12. The CDR3 DNA is TGCAGTGGCCGGGACAGCTCCCAGGCGAACACTGAAGCTTTCTTT. Amino acids: CSGRDSSQANTEAFF.

The rearrangement joins TRBV18 to TRBJ2-5; D is undetermined. Germline-derived CDR1 and CDR2 are KGHSH and LQKENI. The V end lost 1 base, the J end lost 4 bases, and 10 bases lay between the germline ends. The CDR3 has 14 amino acids. The CDR3 region has the DNA TGTGCCAGCTCACCACTTTCGGGCCGAGAGACCCAGTACTTC. Protein product: CASSPLSGRETQYF. The full variable domain, in which reference TRBV18 and TRBJ2-5 provide the parts outside the CDR3, is NAGVMQNPRHLVRRRGQEARLRCSPMKGHSHVYWYRQLPEEGLKFMVYLQKENIIDESGMPKERFSAEFPKEGPSILRIQQVVRGDSAAYFCASSPLSGRETQYFGPGTRLLVL.

The chain carries TRBV2 and TRBJ2-1; 7 positions match TRBD2. CDR3 length: 13 amino acids. From germline, CDR1 is SNHLY and CDR2 FYNNEI. Germline trimming cut 6 bases from V and 5 bases from J; bases unmatched to any gene: 4. CDR3 bases: TGTGCCAGCAGCGCGACTAGCAACAATGAGCAGTTCTTC. It specifies CASSATSNNEQFF.

This chain uses TRBV7-2 with TRBJ1-2; tentatively, D is TRBD1 (6 bases). CDR1 is SGHTA, CDR2 FQGNSA, per germline. V was pared by 6 bases and J by 7 bases, with 15 bases between. The CDR3 sequence is 13 residues long. The CDR3: CASRNPGEIGYTF. The CDR3 nucleotides are TGTGCCAGCAGAAATCCAGGGGAGATTGGCTACACCTTC. The complete variable domain, with remaining parts taken from reference TRBV7-2 and TRBJ1-2, reads GAGVSQSPSNKVTEKGKDVELRCDPISGHTALYWYRQSLGQGLEFLIYFQGNSAPDKSGLPSDRFSAERTGGSVSTLTIQRTQQEDSAVYLCASRNPGEIGYTFGSGTRLTVV.

The chain carries TRBV29-1 and TRBJ1-5; D is ambiguous. The V and J ends lost 7 bases and 3 bases respectively, with 13 bases between them. The length of the CDR3 is 13 residues. The germline V gene encodes CDR1 SQVTM and CDR2 ANQGSEA. The CDR3 sequence is CSARANDNQPQHF. CDR3 DNA sequence: TGCAGCGCTAGGGCAAACGACAATCAGCCCCAGCATTTT. Full variable domain (rest looked up from reference TRBV29-1 and TRBJ1-5): SAVISQKPSRDICQRGTSLTIQCQVDSQVTMMFWYRQQPGQSLTLIATANQGSEATYESGFVIDKFPISRPNLTFSTLTVSNMSPEDSSIYLCSARANDNQPQHFGDGTRLSIL.

This clonotype occurred many times. CDR3 in amino acids: CASSLMGQGAALRETQYF. The CDR3 DNA sequence: TGTGCCAGCAGCCTCATGGGACAGGGGGCGGCTCTCAGGGAGACCCAGTACTTC. The V gene is TRBV7-9, the J gene TRBJ2-5; 12 bases are shared with TRBD1. Germline-derived CDR1 and CDR2 are SEHNR and FQNEAQ (reference sequence). Losses at the gene ends were 5 bases for V and 5 bases for J; bases not matched to a gene: 15. The CDR3 is made up of 18 amino acids. The full variable domain, with the rest looked up from reference TRBV7-9 and TRBJ2-5, is DTGVSQNPRHKITKRGQNVTFRCDPISEHNRLYWYRQTLGQGPEFLTYFQNEAQLEKSRLLSDRFSAERPKGSFSTLEIQRTEQGDSAMYLCASSLMGQGAALRETQYFGPGTRLLVL.

This clonotype has just a few counts. The chain's CDR3 is CASSIWPPRSGNTIYF. The DNA for the CDR3 is TGTGCCAGTAGTATCTGGCCGCCAAGATCCGGAAACACCATATATTTT. The V gene is TRBV19, the J gene TRBJ1-3; D unresolved. Trimming took 3 bases from V and 4 from J, leaving 16 bases between them. CDR1 is LNHDA, CDR2 SQIVND, per germline (reference sequence). This CDR3 is built from 16 residues.

This clonotype was recorded at least ten times. The DNA for the CDR3 is TGTGCCAGCAGCTTACCCATTAGCGGGAAAACTAGCACAGATACGCAGTATTTT. Translated: CASSLPISGKTSTDTQYF. The chain has TRBV7-2 and TRBJ2-3, with TRBD2 matching 8 bases. Trimming took 2 bases from V and 0 from J; bases not matched to a gene: 10. This CDR3 is 18 amino acids long. Germline-derived CDR1 and CDR2 are SGHTA and FQGNSA.

The J gene is TRBJ2-5, the V gene TRBV6-5; a weak D match, TRBD2 (6 bases). Germline V lookup: CDR1 MNHEY, CDR2 SVGAGI. The CDR3 extends over 16 amino acids. Between the trimmed V and J ends, which lost 5 bases and 1 base, there was a span of 17 bases. Written as DNA, the CDR3 is TGTGCCAGCAGTCCCCCAGGAGGGACCCGCCAAGAGACCCAGTACTTC. It encodes CASSPPGGTRQETQYF.

V gene TRBV6-2 or TRBV6-3 combines with J gene TRBJ2-7; tentative D call: TRBD1 (5 bases). This CDR3 is 16 amino acids long. V was cut by 5 bases and J by 5 bases, with 22 bases left in between. Germline CDR1 MNHEY, CDR2 SVGEGT. The CDR3 DNA follows: TGTGCCAGCAGTCGAAGGGCGACAGTCGTTGGGGACGAGCAGTACTTC. Translation gives CASSRRATVVGDEQYF.

In the case of this clonotype: This may be a read error, as it is one base from a much larger clone. The chain carries TRBV19 and TRBJ1-5; perhaps TRBD1 as D (5 bases). The CDR3 covers 14 residues. Germline V CDR1 and CDR2: LNHDA, SQIVND (reference sequence). The chain's CDR3 is CASELMLDNRPQHF. CDR3 DNA: TGTGCCAGCGAACTCATGTTGGACAATCGGCCCCAGCATTTT.

This clonotype has at least ten counts. The CDR3 reads CASSYGDSGRETQYF. The CDR3 coding sequence is TGTGCCAGCAGCTACGGAGATAGCGGGAGGGAGACCCAGTACTTC. V is TRBV7-2 and J is TRBJ2-5; TRBD2 matches 10 bases. The CDR3 extends over 15 amino acids. With 4 bases clipped from V and 5 bases from J, the junction kept 7 bases outside the gene matches. Germline lookup yields CDR1 SGHTA and CDR2 FQGNSA.

This clonotype turned up a few times. The rearrangement uses TRBV27 and TRBJ1-1; the D is unclear. The ends were cut back, 3 bases at V and 1 base at J, with 9 bases in the middle. Germline V gene sequence: CDR1 MNHEY, CDR2 SMNVEV (reference sequence). The CDR3 is 14 amino acids. CDR3 coding DNA: TGTGCCAGCAGTTTTTCGTCATGGAACACTGAAGCTTTCTTT. Its protein product is CASSFSSWNTEAFF.

Only a few counts were recorded for this clonotype. The CDR3 spells CASSLGLAGSIQETQYF. The CDR3 DNA reads as TGTGCCAGCAGCTTAGGGCTAGCGGGTTCAATCCAAGAGACCCAGTACTTC. V usage is TRBV7-6 and J usage is TRBJ2-5, with 8 bases matching TRBD2. CDR3 length equals 17 residues. The V segment lost 1 base and the J segment 1 base; nucleotides outside the gene matches: 8. CDR1 is SGHVS, CDR2 FNYEAQ, per germline.

Many counts were recorded for this clonotype. The chain is built from TRBV11-3 and TRBJ2-5, with D possibly being TRBD2 (6 bases). V was trimmed by 3 bases and J by 5 bases, leaving 13 bases between them. The germline V gene has CDR1 SGHNT and CDR2 YENEEA. The CDR3 totals 14 residues. CDR3: CASSLEGLSETQYF. CDR3 coding DNA: TGTGCCAGCAGCTTGGAGGGATTAAGCGAGACCCAGTACTTC.

In this sample, this clonotype turned up many times. The chain is built from TRBV7-2 and TRBJ2-1; TRBD1 is a possible D gene (6 bases). Trimming cost V 5 bases and J 0 bases, with 11 bases left between them. CDR1 is SGHTA, CDR2 FQGNSA, per germline. CDR3 length equals 15 residues. The CDR3 DNA reads as TGTGCCAGCAGCCGGCAGGGGAGCTCCTACAATGAGCAGTTCTTC. Protein sequence: CASSRQGSSYNEQFF.